A single sample gave rise to the 19 T cell receptor beta chains below, sequenced in a study of neurological immune-mediated disorders. TCRdb used MiXCR to reprocess the 5' RACE reads, holding one entry per CDR3 protein. The sample yields 90,000 to 100,000 distinct CDR3 sequences, approximately 3.3% seen once. The sample was PBMCs. These receptors all come from a woman aged 18-30 years with multiple sclerosis.

This clonotype has ten or more counts. The chain is built from TRBV3-1 and TRBJ1-5; maybe TRBD1 (5 bases). CDR3 length equals 13 residues. Trimming cost V 1 base and J 7 bases, with 8 bases left between them. Germline V gene sequence: CDR1 LGHDT, CDR2 YNNKEL (reference sequence). Here the CDR3 reads CASSQGGLQPQHF. The CDR3 DNA reads TGTGCCAGCAGCCAAGGGGGGTTACAGCCCCAGCATTTT.

This clonotype was picked up many times. The chain links TRBV12-3 or TRBV12-4 to TRBJ1-6, with 9 positions matching TRBD1. The CDR3 extends over 14 amino acids. Losses at the gene ends were 6 bases for V and 10 bases for J; bases not matched to a gene: 7. For the CDR3, the DNA is TGTGCCAGCAGCTTGGGACAGGGTATCTCACCCCTCCACTTT. Amino acid sequence: CASSLGQGISPLHF.

The CDR3 DNA follows: TGTGCCAGCAGCTTAGTAGCGGGGGGCCCCTACGAGCAGTACTTC. Residues: CASSLVAGGPYEQYF. This chain connects TRBV7-8 to TRBJ2-7, with 10 bases identical to TRBD2. The V gene end was trimmed by 1 base and the J gene end by 2 bases; junction bases not matched to a gene: 2. There are 15 residues in the CDR3. From germline, CDR1 is SGHVS and CDR2 FQNEAQ.

This clonotype was picked up many times. The V and J genes are TRBV12-5 and TRBJ1-1; D not resolved. Germline CDR1 and CDR2: LGHNT and FRNRAP. V was clipped by 5 bases and J by 1 base, with 11 bases between them. CDR3 size: 14 residues. CDR3 nucleotide sequence: TGTGCTAGTGGTCCATCAAGCACGAACACTGAAGCTTTCTTT. It yields the protein CASGPSSTNTEAFF.

This clonotype was observed many times. V usage is TRBV7-8 and J usage is TRBJ2-3; D possibly corresponds to TRBD2 (7 bases). The germline V gene has CDR1 SGHVS and CDR2 FQNEAQ. The V gene lost 0 bases and the J gene lost 1 base, with 17 bases spanning the gap. The CDR3 is 18 amino acids. The DNA of the CDR3 is TGTGCCAGCAGCTTAGCGCGGTGGGCGGGGGCCCGCACAGATACGCAGTATTTT. This gives the protein CASSLARWAGARTDTQYF. Using reference TRBV7-8 and TRBJ2-3 for the parts outside the CDR3, the full variable domain is GAGVSQSPRYKVAKRGQDVALRCDPISGHVSLFWYQQALGQGPEFLTYFQNEAQLDKSGLPSDRFFAERPEGSVSTLKIQRTQQEDSAVYLCASSLARWAGARTDTQYFGPGTRLTVL.

A word on this clonotype: A much larger clone differs by one base, so this may be a read error. The chain joins TRBV5-5 to TRBJ1-3; D may be TRBD1 (5 bases). CDR1 is SGHKS, CDR2 YYEKEE, per germline (reference sequence). The CDR3 sequence is 14 residues long. CDR3 region: CASSLQQAGKTIYF. The DNA of the CDR3 is TGTGCCAGCAGCTTGCAACAGGCGGGAAAAACCATATATTTT.

This clonotype was picked up many times. The rearrangement uses TRBV5-1 and TRBJ1-4; the D gene is possibly TRBD1 (5 bases). V gave up 5 bases and J gave up 3 bases, with 11 bases separating them. The CDR3 is 14 amino acids. The germline V gene has CDR1 SGHRS and CDR2 YFSETQ. The CDR3 loop is CASSGTPSNEKLFF. CDR3 nucleotides: TGCGCCAGCAGTGGGACTCCTTCTAATGAAAAACTGTTTTTT.

This clonotype occurred many times. This chain connects TRBV29-1 to TRBJ2-7; D is perhaps TRBD1 (6 bases). Looked up from germline, CDR1 is SQVTM and CDR2 is ANQGSEA. This CDR3 is 14 amino acids long. Trimming took 4 bases from V and 6 from J, leaving 19 bases between them. For the CDR3, the DNA is TGCAGCGTTGGCCCCCGGGACATTCGAGGCGAGCAGTACTTC. As protein: CSVGPRDIRGEQYF.

Ten or more counts support this clonotype. This chain connects TRBV5-6 to TRBJ2-5; 7 bases map to TRBD2. CDR3 length equals 15 residues. Germline CDR1 and CDR2: SGHDT and YYEEEE. V was clipped by 4 bases and J by 2 bases; unmatched bases: 8. DNA of the CDR3: TGTGCCAGCAGCGCCCCCGGGGGGATTCAAGAGACCCAGTACTTC. Its protein product is CASSAPGGIQETQYF.

The table lists this clonotype with many counts. The chain employs TRBV5-1 and TRBJ2-7, with a weak D call TRBD2 (5 bases). Germline values: CDR1 SGHRS, CDR2 YFSETQ. The CDR3 runs to 15 residues. Trimming shortened V by 0 bases and J by 5 bases, and 15 bases separated the two germline ends. CDR3 DNA: TGCGCCAGCAGCTTGGAAGGTAGGGAGCTTGACGAGCAGTACTTC. It is translated as CASSLEGRELDEQYF.

This clonotype was observed many times. The chain carries TRBV29-1 and TRBJ1-1; D call uncertain. Germline V gives CDR1 SQVTM, CDR2 ANQGSEA. This CDR3 is 11 amino acids long. V was shortened by 6 bases and J by 5 bases, with 10 bases between the two germline ends. CDR3 nucleotide sequence: TGCAGCGTCAGGTGGGGTACTGAAGCTTTCTTT. This gives the protein CSVRWGTEAFF.

This clonotype was seen repeatedly, ten times or more. This chain connects TRBV6-5 to TRBJ2-7; D may be TRBD2 (6 bases). Germline assignment: CDR1 MNHEY and CDR2 SVGAGI. The CDR3 covers 15 residues. Trimming removed 6 bases at V and 0 bases at J, with 15 bases between. Here the CDR3 reads CASSRSWGDSYEQYF. The CDR3 DNA follows: TGTGCCAGCAGCAGATCGTGGGGGGACTCCTACGAGCAGTACTTC.

In its sample, this clonotype was seen many times. The CDR3: CASRTLGGPSYNEQFF. The CDR3 nucleotides are TGCGCCAGCAGAACCCTGGGGGGGCCCTCCTACAATGAGCAGTTCTTC. The V and J genes are TRBV5-1 and TRBJ2-1, with D possibly TRBD2 on 7 matching bases. This CDR3 contains 16 residues. Germline CDR1 is SGHRS and CDR2 is YFSETQ. The V and J ends lost 5 bases and 0 bases respectively, with 15 bases between them.

This clonotype was seen at least ten times. The chain links TRBV20-1 to TRBJ2-1; no clear D. Per germline, CDR1 DFQATT and CDR2 SNEGSKA (reference sequence). V lost 3 bases and J lost 1, with 10 bases in between. The CDR3 covers 14 residues. CDR3 sequence: CSASPGISYNEQFF. CDR3 DNA: TGCAGTGCTAGTCCCGGTATTTCCTACAATGAGCAGTTCTTC.

There are a few counts of this clonotype. The chain links TRBV7-2 to TRBJ2-3; D is uncertain. V lost 9 bases to trimming and J lost 2 bases, with 12 bases between them. This CDR3 region has 13 residues. Germline V gene data show CDR1 as SGHTA and CDR2 as FQGNSA. CDR3 in amino acids: CASTSYTTDTQYF. The CDR3 nucleotides read TGTGCCAGTACCAGTTACACCACAGATACGCAGTATTTT.

The sample holds many counts of this clonotype. The chain joins TRBV12-3 or TRBV12-4 to TRBJ2-7; 11 bases fit TRBD2. V lost 6 bases to trimming and J lost 5 bases; unmatched junction nucleotides: 15. This CDR3 has 17 amino acids. CDR3: CASRQAGTSGAWNEQYF. CDR3 DNA: TGTGCCAGCAGGCAAGCCGGGACTAGCGGAGCCTGGAACGAGCAGTACTTC.

Many counts were recorded for this clonotype. This chain connects TRBV6-1 to TRBJ2-1; the D is unclear. V was clipped by 0 bases and J by 7 bases, with 10 bases between them. This CDR3 is 14 amino acids long. Germline V CDR1 and CDR2: MNHNS, SASEGT. CDR3 protein: CASSEAMGWNEQFF. DNA of the CDR3: TGTGCCAGCAGTGAAGCAATGGGGTGGAATGAGCAGTTCTTC.

Ten or more counts support this clonotype. The genes are TRBV27 and TRBJ2-1, with a weak D call TRBD1 (6 bases). V lost 1 base and J lost 6, with 16 bases in between. CDR3 length: 16 amino acids. Germline loops: CDR1 MNHEY, CDR2 SMNVEV (reference sequence). CDR3 bases: TGTGCCAGCAGTTTATTTCCCGGACAGCAGCCCAATGAGCAGTTCTTC. Its protein product is CASSLFPGQQPNEQFF.

This clonotype came up many times. V is TRBV21-1 and J is TRBJ2-5; the table's D call of TRBD1 was not tested on the DNA. TRBV21-1 is recorded as a pseudogene. The CDR3 is 17 amino acids. DNA of the CDR3: TGTGCCACCCCTGGCGGGACAGGGTGGGGGGCTCAAGAGACCCAGTACTTC. Residues: CATPGGTGWGAQETQYF.